This T cell receptor beta chain is drawn from a study of T cells in Graves' hyperthyroidism and ophthalmopathy. Those with hyperthyroidism were 18 to 65 years old, newly diagnosed, and ill for under 2 months. Lactation, pregnancy, other autoimmune disease or uncontrolled infection excluded patients. PBMCs were sourced from more than 9 ml fresh peripheral blood. The V end was cut by 0 bases, the J end by 1 base, with 8 bases between. The CDR3 runs 15 residues. The V gene's germline CDR1 is MGHRA and CDR2 YSYEKL. This clonotype has just a few counts. Antigen: not known. The source material, RNA transcripts, was used to amplify TCR beta CDR3 regions. First-round RT-PCR targeting the TCR CDR3 was performed with the HTBI primer set. MiXCR, run by TCRdb on the multiplex PCR reads, gives a single entry per CDR3 protein. The table lists 300,000 to 400,000 distinct CDR3 sequences, around a fifth of them singletons.

Study-level findings and limits: Most expanded thyroid clonotypes above 0.001 recurred in blood.

The V call is TRBV4-1, the J call TRBJ2-3; no clear D gene. The TCR sequence derives from a woman aged 45-65 years with Graves' hyperthyroidism. The specimen sequenced was blood. CDR3: CASSQDSPGTDTQYF. The CDR3 DNA is TGCGCCAGCAGCCAAGATTCGCCAGGCACAGATACGCAGTATTTT.